The clone carrying this T cell receptor (beta chain) was counted between two and nine times. No antigen is known for it. In TCRdb, the reads were re-called with MiXCR into one record per CDR3 protein. The sample yields more than 150,000 distinct CDR3 sequences, approximately 19% seen once. These data are taken from a study of T cell repertoires in cytomegalovirus infection. Whole-study findings and limits: Frequencies of public TCR beta families were cumulated, and this identified carriers of CMV plus the relevant HLA.

Germline CDR1 and CDR2: SGHDN and FVKESK. The CDR3 length is 17 residues. V shed 2 bases and J shed 3 bases, with 16 bases lying between them. The sample was PBMCs. This sequence joins TRBV14 and TRBJ1-4, with unresolved D. The origin of this receptor is a human donor in good health (CMV status not recorded). Some clones in this sample may be carry-over from other donors' samples. The CDR3 is CASSQLISSVANEKLFF. Written as DNA, the CDR3 is TGTGCCAGCAGCCAACTCATCTCTTCGGTAGCTAATGAAAAACTGTTTTTT.